The 19 T cell receptor beta chains listed next were all sequenced from one sample in a study of early T cells in non-severe SARS-CoV-2 infection. TCRdb reprocessed the 5' RACE reads via MiXCR and lists one record per CDR3 protein. Among fewer than 40,000 distinct CDR3 sequences listed, around 7% were seen once. The sample comprised whole blood. Every receptor here comes from an adult who was a healthcare worker with PCR-confirmed SARS-CoV-2 infection or an uninfected control (not recorded which).

This clonotype was observed at least ten times. The V and J genes are TRBV29-1 and TRBJ2-1; TRBD1 matches at 9 bases. The length of the CDR3 is 15 residues. The trim removed 6 bases at V and 4 bases at J, leaving 10 bases unmatched. Germline V gene data show CDR1 as SQVTM and CDR2 as ANQGSEA. CDR3 protein: CSVQPGQGPYNEQFF. The CDR3 coding sequence is TGCAGCGTCCAACCCGGACAGGGGCCTTACAATGAGCAGTTCTTC.

Ten or more counts support this clonotype. This chain connects TRBV5-1 to TRBJ2-1; 7 positions agree with TRBD2. The CDR3 is 15 residues long. V shed 2 bases, J shed 4 bases, and the junction held 6 bases outside the gene matches. From germline, CDR1 is SGHRS and CDR2 YFSETQ. The CDR3 protein is CASSLGLAEYNEQFF. CDR3 sequence (DNA): TGCGCCAGCAGCTTAGGGCTAGCGGAGTACAATGAGCAGTTCTTC.

This clonotype was seen a handful of times. V gene TRBV10-3 combines with J gene TRBJ2-6; unclear D gene. This CDR3 comprises 14 residues. Germline V gene lookup returns CDR1 ENHRY and CDR2 SYGVKD. The V and J ends lost 2 bases and 2 bases respectively, with 4 bases between them. The CDR3 loop reads CAISEAAGANVLTF. The CDR3 nucleotides are TGTGCCATCAGTGAGGCGGCTGGGGCCAACGTCCTGACTTTC.

This clonotype has at least ten counts. The V gene is TRBV29-1, the J gene TRBJ2-5, with TRBD1 matching 7 bases. The ends lost 7 bases at V and 2 bases at J; junction bases unmatched: 10. The CDR3 runs 14 residues. The germline gives CDR1 SQVTM, CDR2 ANQGSEA. The DNA for the CDR3 is TGCAGCGCAACCGGGACAGACCTTCAAGAGACCCAGTACTTC. It codes for CSATGTDLQETQYF. The entire variable domain, with the rest obtained from reference TRBV29-1 and TRBJ2-5, is as follows: SAVISQKPSRDICQRGTSLTIQCQVDSQVTMMFWYRQQPGQSLTLIATANQGSEATYESGFVIDKFPISRPNLTFSTLTVSNMSPEDSSIYLCSATGTDLQETQYFGPGTRLLVL.

This clonotype has only a few counts. The chain uses TRBV29-1 and TRBJ2-7; a possible D gene is TRBD2 (5 bases). Trimming removed 4 bases at V and 5 bases at J, with 18 bases between. The germline V gene has CDR1 SQVTM and CDR2 ANQGSEA. CDR3 size: 14 residues. This chain's CDR3 is CSVGEGSGRNEQYF. The CDR3, as DNA: TGCAGCGTTGGTGAGGGATCAGGAAGAAACGAGCAGTACTTC.

This clonotype has a count of ten or more. The chain combines TRBV20-1 with TRBJ2-7; 7 nucleotides align to TRBD2. The germline CDR1 and CDR2 sequences are DFQATT and SNEGSKA (reference sequence). V lost 3 bases to trimming and J lost 4 bases; unmatched junction nucleotides: 6. CDR3 length: 13 residues. The CDR3 nucleotides read TGCAGTGCTAGTAGCCTAGCGGTATACGAGCAGTACTTC. Translation: CSASSLAVYEQYF.

This clonotype showed up just a few times. The chain has TRBV20-1 and TRBJ1-1; possible D gene TRBD1, 6 bases. Germline V lookup: CDR1 DFQATT, CDR2 SNEGSKA (reference sequence). V lost 6 bases, J lost 5 bases, and 13 bases lay in between. There are 12 residues in the CDR3. CDR3 region: CSAGGAETEAFF. The CDR3 region has the DNA TGCAGTGCCGGGGGGGCGGAAACTGAAGCTTTCTTT.

This clonotype was seen repeatedly, ten times or more. The chain recombines TRBV20-1 with TRBJ1-4; no clear D gene. The CDR3 runs 13 residues. Germline V gives CDR1 DFQATT, CDR2 SNEGSKA (reference sequence). Trimming left V 0 bases short and J 1 base short, with 3 bases between. CDR3: CSARDVTNEKLFF. The CDR3 DNA sequence: TGCAGTGCTAGAGACGTAACTAATGAAAAACTGTTTTTT.

This clonotype was seen repeatedly, ten times or more. The chain uses TRBV2 and TRBJ2-4, with 10 bases identical to TRBD1. Germline-derived CDR1 and CDR2 are SNHLY and FYNNEI. The V gene end was trimmed by 8 bases and the J gene end by 7 bases; junction bases not matched to a gene: 8. This CDR3 comprises 14 residues. The CDR3 protein is CASHRADRGNIQYF. The CDR3 DNA is TGTGCCAGCCACCGGGCGGACAGGGGGAACATTCAGTACTTC.

This clonotype was counted at least ten times. The chain employs TRBV21-1 and TRBJ2-3; the listed D gene, TRBD2, was not tested against the DNA. TRBV21-1 is reported as a pseudogene. This CDR3 has 18 amino acids. In DNA, the CDR3 is TGTGCCAGCCTAACTAGCGGGAGGGTGAGGTGTGGCACAGATACGCAGTATTTT. Protein: CASLTSGRVRCGTDTQYF.

This clonotype was detected many times. The chain uses TRBV20-1 and TRBJ2-5, with 10 bases matching TRBD2. Germline assignment: CDR1 DFQATT and CDR2 SNEGSKA (reference sequence). The V segment lost 3 bases and the J segment 4 bases; nucleotides outside the gene matches: 20. CDR3 length: 19 residues. The CDR3 sequence: CSASVPTASGRTLGETQYF. CDR3 nucleotides: TGCAGTGCTAGCGTACCGACGGCTAGCGGGAGAACATTAGGAGAGACCCAGTACTTC.

This rearrangement joins TRBV30 to TRBJ1-2; D gene uncertain. V lost 4 bases and J 4 bases, leaving 10 bases between the germline ends. The CDR3 runs 12 residues. The germline CDR1 and CDR2 sequences are GTSNPN and SVGIG (reference sequence). CDR3 sequence: CAWIQWTYGYTF. The CDR3 bases are TGTGCCTGGATACAATGGACCTATGGCTACACCTTC.

This clonotype has a count of ten or more. The chain uses TRBV9 and TRBJ2-7; D ambiguous. The CDR3 sequence is 12 residues long. Germline V CDR1 and CDR2: SGDLS, YYNGEE. V dropped 1 base and J dropped 6 bases, with 8 bases sitting between them. In DNA form, the CDR3 reads TGTGCCAGCAGCGTACACGGTGGCGAGCAGTACTTC. Translating it yields CASSVHGGEQYF.

V usage is TRBV18 and J usage is TRBJ1-4; 10 bases are shared with TRBD1. The ends lost 4 bases at V and 1 base at J; junction bases unmatched: 3. The CDR3 is made up of 16 amino acids. Looked up from germline, CDR1 is KGHSH and CDR2 is LQKENI. The CDR3 loop reads CASSLDRGRTNEKLFF. The CDR3 region has the DNA TGTGCCAGCTCACTGGACAGGGGGAGAACTAATGAAAAACTGTTTTTT.

This clonotype was found many times. The chain uses TRBV19 and TRBJ1-5; a possible D gene is TRBD1 (5 bases). The CDR3 loop spans 13 amino acids. Trimming removed 8 bases at V and 4 bases at J, with 12 bases between. Per the germline V gene, CDR1 is LNHDA and CDR2 is SQIVND (reference sequence). CDR3: CASAGNENQPQHF. The CDR3 DNA sequence: TGTGCCAGTGCAGGGAATGAAAATCAGCCCCAGCATTTT.

This clonotype showed up many times. This sequence joins TRBV4-3 and TRBJ1-1; D gene ambiguous. V was trimmed by 0 bases and J by 4 bases, leaving 9 bases between them. The CDR3 loop spans 14 amino acids. The V gene's germline CDR1 is LGHNA and CDR2 YSLEER. CDR3 bases: TGCGCCAGCAGCCAAGATCTGGCGACCACTGAAGCTTTCTTT. Translating it yields CASSQDLATTEAFF.

This clonotype showed up many times. The V and J genes are TRBV10-3 and TRBJ1-2; D may be TRBD1 (6 bases). The CDR3 extends over 16 amino acids. Germline V gives CDR1 ENHRY, CDR2 SYGVKD. The V and J ends lost 0 bases and 0 bases respectively, with 11 bases between them. The CDR3, as DNA: TGTGCCATCAGTGAGTCCAACTACAGGGCTAACTATGGCTACACCTTC. Protein product: CAISESNYRANYGYTF.

This rearrangement joins TRBV27 to TRBJ2-7, with 7 bases matching TRBD1. The V segment lost 6 bases and the J segment 5 bases; nucleotides outside the gene matches: 10. Germline CDR1 and CDR2: MNHEY and SMNVEV (reference sequence). This CDR3 spans 14 amino acids. CDR3 DNA: TGTGCCAGCAGATCCCCGGGACAGCCTCACGAGCAGTACTTC. Translating it yields CASRSPGQPHEQYF.

This clonotype was seen repeatedly, ten times or more. The chain employs TRBV4-1 and TRBJ2-7; the match to TRBD2 covers 13 bases. The J segment lost 5 bases and the V segment lost 4 bases, leaving 2 bases of the junction unmatched. CDR1 MGHRA and CDR2 YSYEKL come from the germline V gene. This CDR3 has 14 amino acids. The chain's CDR3 is CASSPGTSGDEQYF. CDR3 in DNA: TGCGCCAGCAGCCCCGGGACTAGCGGGGACGAGCAGTACTTC.